This TCR beta chain was recorded in a study of T-cell reconstitution after alpha-beta-depleted transplantation in children. Construction of the TCRbeta library involved unique molecular identifiers. TCRdb independently ran MiXCR on the PCR reads; one entry per CDR3 protein. The table lists around 340,000 distinct CDR3 sequences, about 14% of them singletons, with over 3.5% in the top ten. This TCR was recovered from a human donor who donated a stem cell graft to a child with Fanconi anemia. This sample comprised PBMCs, obtained from the stem cell graft.

Written as DNA, the CDR3 is TGTGCCAGCAGTTGGACAGTGGCGGAGGGCTACACCTTC. Its protein is CASSWTVAEGYTF. The genes are TRBV11-2 and TRBJ1-2, with D maybe TRBD1 (6 bases). The V gene's germline CDR1 is SGHAT and CDR2 FQNNGV. The V gene lost 6 bases and the J gene lost 8 bases, with 16 bases spanning the gap. This CDR3 has 13 amino acids.